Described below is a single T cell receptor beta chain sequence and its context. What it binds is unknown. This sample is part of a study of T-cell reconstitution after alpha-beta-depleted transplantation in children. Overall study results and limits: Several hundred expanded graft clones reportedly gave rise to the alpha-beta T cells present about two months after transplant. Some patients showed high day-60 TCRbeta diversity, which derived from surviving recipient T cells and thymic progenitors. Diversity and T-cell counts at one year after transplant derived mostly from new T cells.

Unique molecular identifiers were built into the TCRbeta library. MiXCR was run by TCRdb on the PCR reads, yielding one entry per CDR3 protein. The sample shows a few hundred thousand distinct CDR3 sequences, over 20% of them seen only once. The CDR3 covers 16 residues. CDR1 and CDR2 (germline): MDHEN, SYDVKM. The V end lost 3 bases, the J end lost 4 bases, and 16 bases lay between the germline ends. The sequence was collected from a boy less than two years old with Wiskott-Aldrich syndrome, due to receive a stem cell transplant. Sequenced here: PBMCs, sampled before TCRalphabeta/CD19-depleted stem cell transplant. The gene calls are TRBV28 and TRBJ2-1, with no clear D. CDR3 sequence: CASSFSATGSYNEQFF. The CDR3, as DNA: TGTGCCAGCAGTTTCTCAGCAACTGGATCTTACAATGAGCAGTTCTTC.